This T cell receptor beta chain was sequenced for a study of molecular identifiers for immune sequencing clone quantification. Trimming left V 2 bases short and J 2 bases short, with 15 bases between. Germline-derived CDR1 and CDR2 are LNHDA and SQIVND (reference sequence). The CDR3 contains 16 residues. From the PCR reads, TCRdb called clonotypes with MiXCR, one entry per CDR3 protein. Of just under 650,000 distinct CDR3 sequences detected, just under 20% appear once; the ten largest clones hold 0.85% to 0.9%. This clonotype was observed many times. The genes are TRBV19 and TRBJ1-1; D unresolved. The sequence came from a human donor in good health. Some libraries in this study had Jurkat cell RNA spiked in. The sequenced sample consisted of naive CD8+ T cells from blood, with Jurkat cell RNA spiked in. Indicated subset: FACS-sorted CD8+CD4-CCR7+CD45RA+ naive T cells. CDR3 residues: CASSIRTLGSNTEAFF. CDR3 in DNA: TGTGCCAGTAGTATACGGACCCTGGGATCAAACACTGAAGCTTTCTTT.